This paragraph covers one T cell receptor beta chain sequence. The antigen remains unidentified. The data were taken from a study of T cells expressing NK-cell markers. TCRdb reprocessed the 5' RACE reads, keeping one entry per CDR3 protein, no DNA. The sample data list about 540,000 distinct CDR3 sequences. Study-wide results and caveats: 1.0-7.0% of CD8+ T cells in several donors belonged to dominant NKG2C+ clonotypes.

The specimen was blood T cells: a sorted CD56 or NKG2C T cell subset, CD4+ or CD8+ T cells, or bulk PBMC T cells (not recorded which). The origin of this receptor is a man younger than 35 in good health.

The CDR3 loop reads CASSLGRGRRANGYTF. The chain carries TRBV11-2 and TRBJ1-2; TCRdb picks TRBD1, but there is no DNA to check that call. Germline CDR1 reads SGHAT; CDR2 reads FQNNGV. The CDR3 totals 16 residues. The full variable domain, in which reference TRBV11-2 and TRBJ1-2 provide the parts outside the CDR3, is EAGVAQSPRYKIIEKRQSVAFWCNPISGHATLYWYQQILGQGPKLLIQFQNNGVVDDSQLPKDRFSAERLKGVDSTLKIQPAKLEDSAVYLCASSLGRGRRANGYTFGSGTRLTVV.